The 30 T cell receptor beta chains below come from one sample, sequenced in a study of breast tumors, draining lymph nodes, adjacent tissues. Breast cancer patients provided tissue from their axillary draining lymph nodes. Each CDR3 protein is one row after TCRdb ran MiXCR on the multiplex PCR reads. The table records more than 100,000 distinct CDR3 sequences, approximately 20% of them present only once. The sequencing sample was made of axillary lymph node tissue. These receptors originate from a female donor with breast cancer. Some clones in this sample may be carry-over from other donors' samples.

This clonotype was seen a few times. CDR3 sequence reads: CSATDRGNGELFF. In DNA form, the CDR3 reads TGCAGTGCTACAGATAGGGGTAACGGGGAGCTGTTTTTT. The chain links TRBV20-1 to TRBJ2-2; TRBD1 might be the D (5 bases). The CDR3 has 13 amino acids. In germline, CDR1 is DFQATT, CDR2 SNEGSKA (reference sequence). Trimming stripped 4 bases from V and 7 bases from J, with 13 bases between.

This chain connects TRBV28 to TRBJ2-3, with D possibly being TRBD1 (6 bases). CDR3 length: 17 residues. Trimming shortened V by 4 bases and J by 7 bases, and 24 bases separated the two germline ends. Germline V gene data show CDR1 as MDHEN and CDR2 as SYDVKM. CDR3 nucleotides: TGTGCCAGCAGTTCACAGGACTCATTTAGGGGGACAAATACGCAGTATTTT. It translates to CASSSQDSFRGTNTQYF.

This clonotype occurred many times. CDR3 nucleotides: TGCAGTGCTAGAACTGGCAGGGGGCTCTACGAGCAGTACTTC. This gives the protein CSARTGRGLYEQYF. The gene calls are TRBV20-1 and TRBJ2-7, with 8 nucleotides matching TRBD1. Trimming cost V 2 bases and J 3 bases; bases outside gene matches: 6. Germline values: CDR1 DFQATT, CDR2 SNEGSKA (reference sequence). The CDR3 has 14 residues.

This clonotype was counted a few times. The chain couples TRBV18 to TRBJ2-1; D remains ambiguous. The CDR3 contains 15 residues. The germline CDR1 and CDR2 sequences are KGHSH and LQKENI. The V and J ends lost 2 bases and 3 bases respectively, with 11 bases between them. The CDR3 DNA reads TGTGCCAGCTCACCAGAGGAAAGGATCTACAATGAGCAGTTCTTC. It specifies CASSPEERIYNEQFF.

There are a few counts of this clonotype. The chain links TRBV3-1 to TRBJ2-2, with 16 bases fitting TRBD2. J was trimmed by 3 bases and V by 3 bases; bases with no gene match: 7. CDR3 length equals 19 residues. Germline V gives CDR1 LGHDT, CDR2 YNNKEL (reference sequence). This chain's CDR3 is CASSQQTGLAGGHTGELFF. The CDR3 coding sequence is TGTGCCAGCAGCCAGCAGACGGGACTAGCGGGAGGGCACACCGGGGAGCTGTTTTTT.

The table lists this clonotype with many counts. The chain links TRBV11-2 to TRBJ2-7; D might be TRBD1 or TRBD2, each matching 6 bases. The V end was cut by 5 bases, the J end by 5 bases, with 16 bases between. The germline V gene has CDR1 SGHAT and CDR2 FQNNGV. The CDR3 loop spans 14 amino acids. The DNA of the CDR3 is TGTGCCAGCAGCCCAGTTGAGGGGGGCGACGAGCAGTACTTC. Its protein product is CASSPVEGGDEQYF.

This clonotype was detected many times. This sequence joins TRBV6-2 or TRBV6-3 and TRBJ1-2; D is unclear. Germline lookup yields CDR1 MNHEY and CDR2 SVGEGT. This CDR3 has 15 amino acids. V gave up 2 bases and J gave up 2 bases, with 12 bases separating them. The CDR3 loop is CASSYGRWLNYGYTF. As DNA, the CDR3 is TGTGCCAGCAGTTACGGGCGGTGGCTAAACTATGGCTACACCTTC.

At least ten counts were recorded for this clonotype. The rearrangement links TRBV7-9 to TRBJ2-1, with D perhaps being TRBD1 or TRBD2 (5 bases each). CDR1 SEHNR and CDR2 FQNEAQ come from the germline V gene (reference sequence). CDR3 length: 16 amino acids. Trimming stripped 5 bases from V and 5 bases from J, with 19 bases between. CDR3 coding DNA: TGTGCCAGCAGCCCCAAATTAGGGGCGGAGGACAATGAGCAGTTCTTC. Translating it yields CASSPKLGAEDNEQFF.

This clonotype turned up a few times. The chain joins TRBV12-3 or TRBV12-4 to TRBJ1-2; the D gene is possibly TRBD1 (6 bases). The CDR3 runs 16 residues. Trimming shortened V by 0 bases and J by 9 bases, and 20 bases separated the two germline ends. The CDR3 sequence: CASSLARGGGRRSYTF. The CDR3 DNA sequence: TGTGCCAGCAGTTTAGCGAGGGGGGGGGGGCGTAGGAGCTACACCTTC.

This sequence joins TRBV28 and TRBJ1-5; D gene ambiguous. This CDR3 is built from 15 residues. V was trimmed by 6 bases and J by 2 bases, leaving 14 bases between them. The germline gives CDR1 MDHEN, CDR2 SYDVKM. The CDR3 loop is CASRMGFFGNQPQHF. In DNA form, the CDR3 reads TGTGCCAGCAGGATGGGGTTTTTCGGCAATCAGCCCCAGCATTTT.

This clonotype was counted at least ten times. V and J are TRBV20-1 and TRBJ1-5, with 7 bases aligning to TRBD1. CDR1 and CDR2 (germline): DFQATT, SNEGSKA (reference sequence). The CDR3 has 12 residues. J was trimmed by 4 bases and V by 3 bases; bases with no gene match: 0. This CDR3 is CSARDRNQPQHF. In DNA form, the CDR3 reads TGCAGTGCTAGGGACAGGAATCAGCCCCAGCATTTT.

This clonotype came up a few times. This chain uses TRBV9 with TRBJ2-1, with 7 bases matching TRBD2. Germline V gives CDR1 SGDLS, CDR2 YYNGEE. Germline trimming cut 3 bases from V and 6 bases from J; bases unmatched to any gene: 3. This CDR3 has 13 residues. CDR3 in amino acids: CASSGIAGNEQFF. DNA for the CDR3: TGTGCCAGCAGCGGTATAGCGGGCAATGAGCAGTTCTTC.

This clonotype appeared many times. The rearrangement links TRBV6-2 or TRBV6-3 to TRBJ1-4, with 8 bases identical to TRBD1. Germline values: CDR1 MNHEY, CDR2 SVGEGT. CDR3 size: 14 residues. V dropped 3 bases and J dropped 8; count of bases not matched to a gene: 5. CDR3 bases: TGTGCCAGCAGTTATTACAGGGGGGCGGAAAAACTGTTTTTT. Its translation: CASSYYRGAEKLFF.

This clonotype was recorded at least ten times. V gene TRBV19 combines with J gene TRBJ2-7; 10 bases map to TRBD2. This CDR3 region has 14 residues. Germline lookup yields CDR1 LNHDA and CDR2 SQIVND (reference sequence). Trimming at V came to 5 bases and at J to 6 bases, leaving 7 bases not matched to a gene. The CDR3 nucleotides are TGTGCCAGTAGTGAGCTAGCGGGAGCGGGCGAGCAGTACTTC. It is translated as CASSELAGAGEQYF.

This clonotype has a count of ten or more. The CDR3 region is CATSRDLSLAVYQETQYF. CDR3 bases: TGTGCCACCAGCAGAGATTTGTCCCTAGCGGTCTACCAAGAGACCCAGTACTTC. The chain employs TRBV15 and TRBJ2-5, with 7 bases fitting TRBD2. The ends lost 0 bases at V and 0 bases at J; junction bases unmatched: 10. In germline, CDR1 is LNHNV, CDR2 YYDKDF (reference sequence). This CDR3 region has 18 residues. Variable domain in full (rest from reference TRBV15 and TRBJ2-5): DAMVIQNPRYQVTQFGKPVTLSCSQTLNHNVMYWYQQKSSQAPKLLFHYYDKDFNNEADTPDNFQSRRPNTSFCFLDIRSPGLGDTAMYLCATSRDLSLAVYQETQYFGPGTRLLVL.

This clonotype came up a few times. This rearrangement joins TRBV30 to TRBJ1-2; D is unresolved. The CDR3 covers 13 residues. The germline CDR1 and CDR2 sequences are GTSNPN and SVGIG (reference sequence). With 0 bases removed from V and 2 bases from J, the gap between germline ends came to 7 bases. For the CDR3, the DNA is TGTGCCTGGAGTGTTCGGTCCAACTATGGCTACACCTTC. Translated: CAWSVRSNYGYTF.

This clonotype appeared once. It is likely a read error, because the conserved phenylalanine at the end of the CDR3 is missing. The chain is built from TRBV5-4 and TRBJ2-5, with 9 nucleotides matching TRBD2. The CDR3 is 15 amino acids. Per the germline V gene, CDR1 is SGHNT and CDR2 is YYREEE (reference sequence). The V and J ends lost 4 bases and 1 base, in that order; junction bases with no gene match: 5. The CDR3 DNA reads as TGTGCCAGCAGCCCGCTAGCGGGAACCCAAGAGACCCAGTACTCC. Encoded protein: CASSPLAGTQETQYS.

This clonotype was seen once. Its ends do not fully match the called genes, so a read error is possible. The chain joins TRBV20-1 to TRBJ2-1; the D gene is possibly TRBD1 (5 bases). Germline V gene data show CDR1 as DFQATT and CDR2 as SNEGSKA (reference sequence). The length of the CDR3 is 12 residues. CDR3 coding DNA: TGCATTGCTCTCAGGGTTAGTGATGAGCAGTTCTTC. Translated, it gives CIALRVSDEQFF.

The chain has TRBV27 and TRBJ2-3; D gene ambiguous. V lost 8 bases and J lost 5, with 14 bases in between. The CDR3 has 13 amino acids. Per germline, CDR1 MNHEY and CDR2 SMNVEV (reference sequence). CDR3 sequence: CASGPDFGDTQYF. The CDR3 bases are TGTGCCAGCGGTCCAGATTTCGGAGATACGCAGTATTTT.

This clonotype was observed at least ten times. The chain recombines TRBV30 with TRBJ2-1; no clear D gene. V was clipped by 0 bases and J by 7 bases, with 4 bases between them. The CDR3 runs 11 residues. CDR1 is GTSNPN, CDR2 SVGIG, per germline (reference sequence). The CDR3 here is CAWSVRNEQFF. For the CDR3, the DNA is TGTGCCTGGAGTGTACGAAATGAGCAGTTCTTC. Supplemented by reference TRBV30 and TRBJ2-1, the full variable domain reads SQTIHQWPATLVQPVGSPLSLECTVEGTSNPNLYWYRQAAGRGLQLLFYSVGIGQISSEVPQNLSASRPQDRQFILSSKKLLLSDSGFYLCAWSVRNEQFFGPGTRLTVL.

As regards this clonotype: In this CDR3 the conserved last residue, phenylalanine or tryptophan, is missing, so a read error is likely. The rearrangement joins TRBV4-1 to TRBJ2-3; D gene uncertain. The V end lost 0 bases, the J end lost 4 bases, and 17 bases lay between the germline ends. CDR1 MGHRA and CDR2 YSYEKL come from the germline V gene. The CDR3 is 17 amino acids. The CDR3 sequence is CASSQDFESLSSDTQYS. In DNA form, the CDR3 reads TGCGCCAGCAGCCAAGATTTTGAGAGCTTAAGCTCAGATACGCAGTATTCT.

This clonotype was seen ten or more times. The chain recombines TRBV19 with TRBJ2-5, with 7 bases identical to TRBD2. The germline CDR1 and CDR2 sequences are LNHDA and SQIVND (reference sequence). The CDR3 extends over 14 amino acids. V trimming: 5 bases; J trimming: 4 bases; junction bases outside the gene matches: 7. The CDR3 is CASSPGRAGETQYF. The CDR3 region has the DNA TGTGCCAGTAGTCCGGGGAGGGCGGGAGAGACCCAGTACTTC.

Turning to this clonotype: A much more abundant neighbour one base away suggests this may be a read error. The rearrangement uses TRBV20-1 and TRBJ1-2; TRBD1 matches 7 bases. Germline V gene sequence: CDR1 DFQATT, CDR2 SNEGSKA (reference sequence). The CDR3 spans 14 residues. For the CDR3, the DNA is TGCCGTGCTAACGACAGGGAGAGGTTTGGTGGCTACACCTTC. Its translation: CRANDRERFGGYTF.

A note on this clonotype: Since a much larger clone is just one base distant, this may be a read error. The chain couples TRBV6-1 to TRBJ2-3, with D perhaps given as TRBD1 or TRBD2 (7 bases each). CDR3 length: 14 residues. V was pared by 7 bases and J by 3 bases, with 14 bases between. Germline V gives CDR1 MNHNS, CDR2 SASEGT. The CDR3 protein is CASKAGGGTDTQYF. The CDR3 bases are TGTGCCAGCAAAGCAGGGGGGGGGACAGATACGCAGTATTTT.

This chain links TRBV28 with TRBJ1-1; 8 nucleotides line up with TRBD1. The germline gives CDR1 MDHEN, CDR2 SYDVKM. The CDR3 contains 14 residues. Unmatched junction bases numbered 3, after V lost 6 bases and J lost 0 bases. This CDR3 reads CASRRTGLNTEAFF. CDR3 nucleotides: TGTGCCAGCAGAAGGACAGGGTTGAACACTGAAGCTTTCTTT. Filled out from reference TRBV28 and TRBJ1-1, the complete variable domain reads DVKVTQSSRYLVKRTGEKVFLECVQDMDHENMFWYRQDPGLGLRLIYFSYDVKMKEKGDIPEGYSVSREKKERFSLILESASTNQTSMYLCASRRTGLNTEAFFGQGTRLTVV.

This clonotype was found many times. The rearrangement uses TRBV27 and TRBJ2-5; TRBD1 agrees at 8 bases. This CDR3 is built from 14 residues. With 9 bases clipped from V and 2 bases from J, the junction kept 8 bases outside the gene matches. Germline V CDR1 and CDR2: MNHEY, SMNVEV (reference sequence). This CDR3 reads CASWTGRPQETQYF. The CDR3 nucleotides read TGTGCCAGTTGGACAGGGCGCCCTCAAGAGACCCAGTACTTC.

This clonotype was found many times. In DNA, the CDR3 is TGCAGTGCTAGCCCCCCTTATAGCAATCAGCCCCAGCATTTT. Its protein is CSASPPYSNQPQHF. The chain is built from TRBV20-1 and TRBJ1-5; no firm D call. The V gene lost 3 bases and the J gene lost 0 bases, with 9 bases spanning the gap. Germline V gene data show CDR1 as DFQATT and CDR2 as SNEGSKA (reference sequence). This CDR3 comprises 14 residues.

For this clonotype: Relative to the germline gene, one junction end is altered; a read error may explain this. The V call is TRBV6-1, the J call TRBJ1-2, with 12 positions matching TRBD1. In germline, CDR1 is MNHNS, CDR2 SASEGT. The CDR3 has 18 amino acids. In nucleotides, the CDR3 is TGTGACAGCAGTTCCCCCGGGACAGGGGGCTCAGCTAACTATGGCTACGCCTTC. Its protein is CDSSSPGTGGSANYGYAF.

With regard to this clonotype: A much larger clone is a single base away; this may be a read error. The V gene is TRBV3-1, the J gene TRBJ2-7; D uncertain. Germline CDR1 reads LGHDT; CDR2 reads YNNKEL (reference sequence). The CDR3 contains 13 residues. Here the CDR3 reads CASSREGLYVQYF. CDR3 coding DNA: TGTGCCAGCAGCCGAGAAGGCTTGTACGTGCAGTACTTC.

This clonotype showed up many times. The chain couples TRBV28 to TRBJ1-5; a weak D match, TRBD1 (6 bases). There are 17 residues in the CDR3. In germline, CDR1 is MDHEN, CDR2 SYDVKM. V lost 6 bases and J 4 bases, leaving 22 bases between the germline ends. The DNA of the CDR3 is TGTGCCAGCAGGTTACTCTTCCGGGACACGTTTAATCAGCCCCAGCATTTT. Translating it yields CASRLLFRDTFNQPQHF.